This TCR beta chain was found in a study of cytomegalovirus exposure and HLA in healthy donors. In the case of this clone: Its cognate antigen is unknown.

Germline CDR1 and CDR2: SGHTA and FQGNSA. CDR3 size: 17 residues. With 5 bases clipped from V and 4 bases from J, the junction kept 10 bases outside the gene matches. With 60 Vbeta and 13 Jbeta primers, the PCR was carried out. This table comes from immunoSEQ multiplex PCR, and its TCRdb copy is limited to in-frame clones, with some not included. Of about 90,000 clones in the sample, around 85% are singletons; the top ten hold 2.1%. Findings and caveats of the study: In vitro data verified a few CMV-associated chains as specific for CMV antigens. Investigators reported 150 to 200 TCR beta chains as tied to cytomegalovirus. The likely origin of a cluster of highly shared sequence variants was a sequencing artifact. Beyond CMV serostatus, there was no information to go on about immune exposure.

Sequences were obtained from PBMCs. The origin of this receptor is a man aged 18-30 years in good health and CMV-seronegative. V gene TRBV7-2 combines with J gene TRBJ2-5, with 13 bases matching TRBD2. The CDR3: CASSPLSLAGGGETQYF. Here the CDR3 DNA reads TGTGCCAGCAGCCCCCTATCACTAGCGGGGGGGGGAGAGACCCAGTACTTC. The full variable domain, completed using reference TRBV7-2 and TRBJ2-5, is GAGVSQSPSNKVTEKGKDVELRCDPISGHTALYWYRQSLGQGLEFLIYFQGNSAPDKSGLPSDRFSAERTGGSVSTLTIQRTQQEDSAVYLCASSPLSLAGGGETQYFGPGTRLLVL.